A selection of T cell receptor beta chains follows, all from one sample in a study of blood T cell repertoires in COVID-19. Data came from immunoSEQ multiplex PCR; TCRdb stores just in-frame clones and leaves some out. The data show roughly 110,000 clones, with 70% to 90% seen just once and around 3.5% held by the top ten. Input material: peripheral blood. The source of these receptors is a man aged 35 to 55 with acute or convalescent COVID-19. Both conserved end residues are part of each CDR3. D genes are given only for firm matches. The size field is filled for only some rows; it gives once, few, many or a size class.

v_call: TRBV2
clone_size: -
d_call: -
j_call: TRBJ1-3
cdr3_aa: CASSPTGSGNTIYF
cdr3_nt: TGTGCCAGCAGTCCGACAGGCTCTGGAAACACCATATATTTT

v_call: TRBV5-1
clone_size: -
d_call: TRBD2
j_call: TRBJ2-3
cdr3_aa: CARGAGGLSTDTQYF
cdr3_nt: TGCGCCCGCGGGGCGGGGGGGCTGAGCACAGATACGCAGTATTTT

v_call: TRBV12-5
clone_size: -
d_call: TRBD2
j_call: TRBJ2-2
cdr3_aa: CASGTLAGEYTGELFF
cdr3_nt: TGTGCTAGTGGGACCCTAGCGGGGGAGTACACCGGGGAGCTGTTTTTT

v_call: TRBV2
clone_size: -
d_call: TRBD1
j_call: TRBJ1-2
cdr3_aa: CASRGQGISYGYTF
cdr3_nt: TGTGCCAGCAGGGGACAGGGGATCTCGTATGGCTACACCTTC

v_call: TRBV4-1
clone_size: -
d_call: -
j_call: TRBJ1-3
cdr3_aa: CASSQVGVGSSGNTIYF
cdr3_nt: TGCGCCAGCAGCCAAGTTGGGGTAGGGAGCTCTGGAAACACCATATATTTT

v_call: TRBV10-3
clone_size: once
d_call: TRBD1
j_call: TRBJ1-6
cdr3_aa: CAISEQGENSPLHF
cdr3_nt: TGTGCCATCAGTGAGCAGGGGGAGAATTCACCCCTCCACTTT

v_call: TRBV4-1
clone_size: -
d_call: -
j_call: TRBJ2-4
cdr3_aa: CASSQLTDRNIQYF
cdr3_nt: TGCGCCAGCAGCCAACTGACAGACAGAAACATTCAGTACTTC

v_call: TRBV5-1
clone_size: once
d_call: -
j_call: TRBJ2-7
cdr3_aa: CASSWGDGPNYEQYF
cdr3_nt: TGCGCCAGCAGCTGGGGGGACGGGCCGAACTACGAGCAGTACTTC

v_call: TRBV15
clone_size: -
d_call: TRBD2
j_call: TRBJ2-1
cdr3_aa: CATSPRRSGGPFYNEQFF
cdr3_nt: TGTGCCACCAGCCCCCGTCGATCGGGAGGGCCTTTCTACAATGAGCAGTTCTTC

v_call: TRBV18
clone_size: -
d_call: -
j_call: TRBJ1-3
cdr3_aa: CASSANLEDSGNTIYF
cdr3_nt: TGTGCCAGCTCAGCCAACTTAGAGGACTCTGGAAACACCATATATTTT

v_call: TRBV15
clone_size: -
d_call: TRBD2
j_call: TRBJ2-7
cdr3_aa: CATTEHGGDEQYF
cdr3_nt: TGTGCCACCACCGAGCACGGGGGGGACGAGCAGTACTTC

v_call: TRBV13
clone_size: -
d_call: -
j_call: TRBJ2-1
cdr3_aa: CASSSGTAFGPFF
cdr3_nt: TGTGCCAGCAGCTCCGGGACTGCCTTTGGTCCGTTCTTC

v_call: TRBV2
clone_size: -
d_call: -
j_call: TRBJ2-7
cdr3_aa: CASRGSYEQYF
cdr3_nt: TGTGCCAGCAGGGGGAGTTACGAGCAGTACTTC

v_call: TRBV6-6
clone_size: -
d_call: -
j_call: TRBJ2-1
cdr3_aa: CASSPPVGDYNEQFF
cdr3_nt: TGTGCCAGCAGCCCCCCGGTCGGGGACTACAATGAGCAGTTCTTC

v_call: TRBV4-1
clone_size: -
d_call: TRBD2
j_call: TRBJ2-4
cdr3_aa: CASRETVRGDKNIQYF
cdr3_nt: TGCGCCAGCAGAGAGACCGTTCGGGGGGATAAAAACATTCAGTACTTC

v_call: TRBV5-5
clone_size: -
d_call: -
j_call: TRBJ1-5
cdr3_aa: CASSSGQPYQPQHF
cdr3_nt: TGTGCCAGCAGCTCAGGACAGCCTTATCAGCCCCAGCATTTT

v_call: TRBV7-3
clone_size: -
d_call: -
j_call: TRBJ2-3
cdr3_aa: CASSLRDPRDTQYF
cdr3_nt: TGTGCCAGCAGCCTTCGCGACCCGCGGGATACGCAGTATTTT